This T cell receptor beta chain was retrieved from a study of beta chain features in type 1 diabetes. The entirety of the isolated RNA underwent reverse transcription, so expressed TCRB transcripts were sequenced. Sequencing used immunoSEQ multiplex PCR; TCRdb keeps in-frame clones, though not all of them. The sample lists roughly 380,000 clones, about 19% occurring once. The V gene's germline CDR1 is GTSNPN and CDR2 SVGIG (reference sequence). The CDR3 contains 13 residues. Trimming pared 4 bases from V and 0 bases from J, leaving 8 bases between. Sequenced: naive CD4+ T cells from blood. The V gene is TRBV30, the J gene TRBJ2-3, with D perhaps TRBD1 (5 bases). This receptor was identified in a woman between 18 and 29 years old in good health. The CDR3 is CAWIGDSTDTQYF. CDR3 coding DNA: TGTGCCTGGATAGGGGATAGCACAGATACGCAGTATTTT.